The T cell receptor beta chain described here comes from a study of T-cell memory formation after mild COVID-19 (dated by TCRdb to about 2021). Looking at the study overall: Most TCR sequence clusters were specific to one of the two donors. In a couple of donors, T-cell clones that expanded and contracted after mild COVID-19 were tracked by sequencing TCRalpha and TCRbeta repertoires over time. The cohort comprised two young, previously healthy adult volunteers, one female and one male. What the research found in general, with its limitations: Some responding clones were detected in pre-infection memory, suggesting pre-existing cross-reactive memory T cells joined the SARS-CoV-2 response. Contracting CD4+ clones turned up mainly in the CM and EM memory subsets, whereas EMRA was where CD8+ clones were enriched. The study included only a couple of mild cases, and larger cohorts that include severe cases with pre-infection samples were judged to be necessary. SARS-CoV-2 specificity was not confirmed for the second-wave clones peaking on day 37. Balanced CD4/CD8 phenotypes were observed for clones contracting from day 15 to 85, whereas a bias towards CD4+ was observed for a second wave of clones expanding from day 15 to 37.

The instrument given in TCRdb is Illumina NovaSeq 6000. Using 5'RACE with constant-segment primers, TCRalpha and TCRbeta cDNA libraries were constructed, with sample barcodes and unique molecular identifiers added in the process. Trizol reagent was used to extract RNA from every sample. Amplification of the libraries took two PCR steps, and the second step added a second sample barcode plus Illumina TruSeq adapters. Sequencing of the libraries was done on an Illumina NovaSeq, producing 2 x 150 bp paired-end reads. In the source study's methods: With migec v1.2.7, reads were demultiplexed and then collapsed into UMI-guided consensus sequences. Using mixcr v2.1.11, UMI consensuses were aligned to TRA and TRB V and J templates and then assembled into clonotypes. A clonotype was counted as expanded or contracted only if both edgeR and NoisET called the change significant, with noise models trained on biological replicates. edgeR calls used a false discovery rate-adjusted p below 0.01 and a log2 fold-change threshold of 1. As an exploratory analysis of dynamics, max-normalized trajectories of the 1000 most abundant clonotypes were examined with PCA combined with hierarchical clustering. Separately sequenced CD4+ and CD8+ repertoires were used to assign a CD4 or CD8 phenotype to each responding clone. TCRdb reworked the public reads: Q25 trimming with fastp, MiXCR clone assembly, productive beta chains retained. Each CDR3 protein gets just one entry, which takes the most common genes and DNA from the rows behind it. TCRdb's processing, not the authors', yielded these V and J calls. The sample data list around 130,000 distinct CDR3 sequences, and over 15% of these were observed just once. Of the sample, about 5.2% falls within the top ten clones.

On this clonotype itself: The clone's antigen remains unknown. Within one base of it there is no much larger clone, and no base qualities were kept.

Ficoll-Paque density gradient centrifugation was used to isolate PBMCs. From cysteine to phenylalanine, the CDR3 is 14 amino acids long. Solely the CDR3 DNA is kept, with 42 bases framed from the first base. V loses 4 bases of germline sequence and J loses 5 bases, and the interval between the two ends is 12 bases. Reading the germline V gene gives CDR1 LGHNA and CDR2 YSLEER. Sequences were obtained from PBMCs or a T cell subset sorted from them (not recorded which). This sequence originates from a man aged 18 to 30 who had mild COVID-19 (a few samples of this study predate the infection). The sample titles of this study are shuffled in the database, so cell type and time point are left out; the donor was told from shared clones. This sequence uses TRBV4-3 and TRBJ2-1, with the D gene not confidently named. CDR3 protein: CASSPLRPDNEQFF. The DNA sequence is TGCGCCAGCAGCCCCCTCAGGCCAGACAATGAGCAGTTCTTC.